This T cell receptor beta chain appears in the sequencing data of a study of blood T cell repertoires in COVID-19. Study-level background: Italy, Spain and the United States were the sources of the convalescent and acute COVID-19 samples.

V lost 2 bases and J 1 base, leaving 11 bases between the germline ends. Looked up from germline, CDR1 is SGHVS and CDR2 is FNYEAQ. This CDR3 region has 15 residues. Membership in each cohort depended on participant-reported clinical history. Original analysis: Quantification of nucleated cells was approximated via reference gene primer amplification. Sequencing was performed with immunoSEQ multiplex PCR; in TCRdb, only in-frame clones are kept and a portion is missing. V and J calls and clone size are those listed in that table; D and trimming were worked out from the DNA. The profile shows fewer than 400,000 clones, 75% to 90% of them singletons.

The V gene is TRBV7-6, the J gene TRBJ1-1; TRBD1 is a possible D gene (5 bases). The sequenced material came from PBMCs or T cells enriched from blood (not recorded which). This clonotype originated in a man aged 60 to 75 who had recovered from COVID-19. The DNA for the CDR3 is TGTGCCAGCAGCTTACATGACAGATCGAACACTGAAGCTTTCTTT. Translated, it gives CASSLHDRSNTEAFF.